This T cell receptor (beta chain) was identified in a study of shared clonotypes between healthy human individuals. Libraries were prepared by immunoSEQ multiplex PCR; TCRdb keeps only in-frame clonotypes and omits some of them. The sample holds millions of clones, approximately 94% seen once. The naive CD8 subset, CD45RO-negative cells positively selected for CCR7, excluded terminally differentiated effector memory CD45RA+ cells. V was clipped by 0 bases and J by 8 bases, with 11 bases between them. The CDR3 runs to 14 residues. The germline V gene encodes CDR1 SGHNT and CDR2 YYREEE (reference sequence).

The source of this sequence is a man between 18 and 29 years old in good health. Some clones in this sample may be carry-over from other donors' samples. Sequencing was performed on naive CD8+ T cells from PBMCs. This chain joins TRBV5-4 and TRBJ1-4, with a weak D call TRBD1 (6 bases). The CDR3 DNA sequence: TGTGCCAGCAGCTTGGGACTACAGGGCGAAAAACTGTTTTTT. This encodes CASSLGLQGEKLFF.